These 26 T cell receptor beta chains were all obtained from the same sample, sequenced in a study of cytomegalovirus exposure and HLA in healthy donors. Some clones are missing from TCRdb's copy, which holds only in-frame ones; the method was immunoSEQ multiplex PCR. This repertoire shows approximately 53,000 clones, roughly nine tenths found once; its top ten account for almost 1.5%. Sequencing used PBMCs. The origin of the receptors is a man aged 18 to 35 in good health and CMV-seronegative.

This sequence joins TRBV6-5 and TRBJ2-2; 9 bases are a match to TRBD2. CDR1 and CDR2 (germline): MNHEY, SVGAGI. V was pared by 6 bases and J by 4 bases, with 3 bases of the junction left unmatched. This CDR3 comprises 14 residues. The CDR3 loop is CASRAGGGTGELFF. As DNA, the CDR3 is TGTGCCAGCAGAGCGGGAGGAGGCACCGGGGAGCTGTTTTTT.

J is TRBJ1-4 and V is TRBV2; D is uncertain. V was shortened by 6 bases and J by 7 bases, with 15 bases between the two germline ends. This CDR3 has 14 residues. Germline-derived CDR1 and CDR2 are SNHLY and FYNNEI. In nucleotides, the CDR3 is TGTGCCAGCAGGGAGACGGCTGTCCCTGAAAAACTGTTTTTT. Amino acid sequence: CASRETAVPEKLFF.

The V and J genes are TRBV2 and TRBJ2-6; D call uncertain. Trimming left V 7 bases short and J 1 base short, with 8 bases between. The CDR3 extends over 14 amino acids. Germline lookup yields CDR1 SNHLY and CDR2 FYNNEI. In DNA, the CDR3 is TGTGCCAGCAAAGTAGAGTCTGGGGCCAACGTCCTGACTTTC. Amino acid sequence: CASKVESGANVLTF.

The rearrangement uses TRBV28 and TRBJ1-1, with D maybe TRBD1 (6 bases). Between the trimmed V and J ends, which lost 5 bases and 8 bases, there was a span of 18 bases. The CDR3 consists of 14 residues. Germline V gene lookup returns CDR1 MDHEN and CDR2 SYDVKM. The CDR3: CASSPNYRVLEAFF. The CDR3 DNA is TGTGCCAGCAGTCCTAACTACAGGGTTCTCGAAGCTTTCTTT.

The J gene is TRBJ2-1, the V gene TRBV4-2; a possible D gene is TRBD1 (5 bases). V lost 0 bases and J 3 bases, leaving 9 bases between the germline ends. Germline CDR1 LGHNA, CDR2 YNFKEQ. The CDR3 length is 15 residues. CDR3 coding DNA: TGTGCCAGCAGCCAAGATTTCACAGGCTACAATGAGCAGTTCTTC. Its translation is CASSQDFTGYNEQFF.

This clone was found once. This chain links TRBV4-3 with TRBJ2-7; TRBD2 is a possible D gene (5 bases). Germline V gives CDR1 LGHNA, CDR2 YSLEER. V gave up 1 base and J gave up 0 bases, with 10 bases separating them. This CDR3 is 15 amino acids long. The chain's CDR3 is CASSQAWESSYEQYF. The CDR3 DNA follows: TGCGCCAGCAGCCAAGCCTGGGAGAGCTCCTACGAGCAGTACTTC.

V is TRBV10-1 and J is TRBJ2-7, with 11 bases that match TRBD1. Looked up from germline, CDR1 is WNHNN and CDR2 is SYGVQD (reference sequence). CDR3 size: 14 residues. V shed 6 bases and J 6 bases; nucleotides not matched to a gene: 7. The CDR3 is CASSRGQGGSEQYF. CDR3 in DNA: TGCGCCAGCAGCCGGGGACAGGGGGGTTCCGAGCAGTACTTC.

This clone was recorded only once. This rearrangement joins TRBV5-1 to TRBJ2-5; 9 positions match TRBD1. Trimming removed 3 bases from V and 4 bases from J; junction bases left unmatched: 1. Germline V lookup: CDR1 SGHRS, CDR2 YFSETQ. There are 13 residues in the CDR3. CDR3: CASSSGQGETQYF. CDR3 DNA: TGCGCCAGCAGCTCGGGACAGGGAGAGACCCAGTACTTC. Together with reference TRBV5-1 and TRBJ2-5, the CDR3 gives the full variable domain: KAGVTQTPRYLIKTRGQQVTLSCSPISGHRSVSWYQQTPGQGLQFLFEYFSETQRNKGNFPGRFSGRQFSNSRSEMNVSTLELGDSALYLCASSSGQGETQYFGPGTRLLVL.

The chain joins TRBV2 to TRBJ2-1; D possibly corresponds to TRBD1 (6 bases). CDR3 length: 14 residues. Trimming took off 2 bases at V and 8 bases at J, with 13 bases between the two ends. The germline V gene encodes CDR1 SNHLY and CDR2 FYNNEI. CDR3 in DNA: TGTGCCAGCAGTGAAAATTCAGGGGTGGATGAGCAGTTCTTC. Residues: CASSENSGVDEQFF.

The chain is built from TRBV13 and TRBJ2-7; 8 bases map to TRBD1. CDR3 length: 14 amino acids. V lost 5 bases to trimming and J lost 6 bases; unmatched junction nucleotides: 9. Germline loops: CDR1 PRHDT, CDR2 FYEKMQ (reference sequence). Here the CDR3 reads CASSPRTGTGEQYF. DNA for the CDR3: TGTGCCAGCAGCCCCAGGACAGGGACGGGCGAGCAGTACTTC. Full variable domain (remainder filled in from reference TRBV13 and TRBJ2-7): AAGVIQSPRHLIKEKRETATLKCYPIPRHDTVYWYQQGPGQDPQFLISFYEKMQSDKGSIPDRFSAQQFSDYHSELNMSSLELGDSALYFCASSPRTGTGEQYFGPGTRLTVT.

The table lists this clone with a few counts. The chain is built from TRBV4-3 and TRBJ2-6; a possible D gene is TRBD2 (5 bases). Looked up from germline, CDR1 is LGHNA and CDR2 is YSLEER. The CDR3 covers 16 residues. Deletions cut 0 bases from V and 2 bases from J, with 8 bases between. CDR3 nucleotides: TGCGCCAGCAGCCAAGATCGGGGTACTGGGGCCAACGTCCTGACTTTC. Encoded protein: CASSQDRGTGANVLTF.

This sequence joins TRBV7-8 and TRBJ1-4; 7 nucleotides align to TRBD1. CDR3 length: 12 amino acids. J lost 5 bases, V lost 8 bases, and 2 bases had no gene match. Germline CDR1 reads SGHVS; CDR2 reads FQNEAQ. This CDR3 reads CASGQENEKLFF. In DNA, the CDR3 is TGTGCCAGCGGACAGGAGAATGAAAAACTGTTTTTT.

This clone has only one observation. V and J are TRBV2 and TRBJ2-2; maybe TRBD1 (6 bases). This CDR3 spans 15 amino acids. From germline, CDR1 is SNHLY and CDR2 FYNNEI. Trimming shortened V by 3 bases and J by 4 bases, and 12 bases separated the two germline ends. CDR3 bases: TGTGCCAGCAGTGATAATTACAGGGCCACCGGGGAGCTGTTTTTT. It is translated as CASSDNYRATGELFF.

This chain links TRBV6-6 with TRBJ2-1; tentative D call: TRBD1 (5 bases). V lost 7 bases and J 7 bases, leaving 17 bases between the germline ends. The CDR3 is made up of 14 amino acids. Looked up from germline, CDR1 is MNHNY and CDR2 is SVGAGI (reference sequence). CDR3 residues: CASMDRARQNEQFF. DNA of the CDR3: TGTGCCAGCATGGACCGGGCACGACAGAATGAGCAGTTCTTC.

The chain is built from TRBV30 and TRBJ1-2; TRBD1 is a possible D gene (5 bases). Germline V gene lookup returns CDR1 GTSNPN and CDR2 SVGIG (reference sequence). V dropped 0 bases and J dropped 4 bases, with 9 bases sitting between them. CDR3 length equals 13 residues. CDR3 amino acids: CAWSVRQFYGYTF. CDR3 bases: TGTGCCTGGAGTGTACGACAGTTCTATGGCTACACCTTC.

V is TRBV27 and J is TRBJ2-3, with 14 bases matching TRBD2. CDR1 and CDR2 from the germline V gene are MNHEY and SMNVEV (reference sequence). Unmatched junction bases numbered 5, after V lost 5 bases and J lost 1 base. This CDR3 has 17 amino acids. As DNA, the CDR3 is TGTGCCAGCAGTACCGGACTAGCGGGAGGCGGCACAGATACGCAGTATTTT. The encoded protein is CASSTGLAGGGTDTQYF.

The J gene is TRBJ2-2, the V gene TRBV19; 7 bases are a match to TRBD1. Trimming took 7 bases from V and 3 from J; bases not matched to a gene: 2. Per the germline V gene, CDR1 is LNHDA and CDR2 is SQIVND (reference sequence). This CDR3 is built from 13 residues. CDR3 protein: CASTQGYTGELFF. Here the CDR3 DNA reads TGTGCCAGTACACAGGGGTACACCGGGGAGCTGTTTTTT. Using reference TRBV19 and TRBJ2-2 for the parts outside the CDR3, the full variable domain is DGGITQSPKYLFRKEGQNVTLSCEQNLNHDAMYWYRQDPGQGLRLIYYSQIVNDFQKGDIAEGYSVSREKKESFPLTVTSAQKNPTAFYLCASTQGYTGELFFGEGSRLTVL.

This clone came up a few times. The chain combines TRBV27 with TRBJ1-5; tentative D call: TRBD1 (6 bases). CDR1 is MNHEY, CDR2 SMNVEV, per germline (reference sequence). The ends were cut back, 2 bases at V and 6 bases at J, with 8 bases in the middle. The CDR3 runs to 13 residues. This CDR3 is CASSLAGVQPQHF. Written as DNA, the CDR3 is TGTGCCAGCAGTTTAGCAGGGGTTCAGCCCCAGCATTTT.

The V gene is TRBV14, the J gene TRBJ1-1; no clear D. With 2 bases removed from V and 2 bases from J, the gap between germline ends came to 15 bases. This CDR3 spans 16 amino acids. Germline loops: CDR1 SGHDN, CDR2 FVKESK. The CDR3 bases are TGTGCCAGCAGCCAACTTCCCGGGAGCGCTAACACTGAAGCTTTCTTT. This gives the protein CASSQLPGSANTEAFF. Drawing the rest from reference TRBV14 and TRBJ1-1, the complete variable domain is EAGVTQFPSHSVIEKGQTVTLRCDPISGHDNLYWYRRVMGKEIKFLLHFVKESKQDESGMPNNRFLAERTGGTYSTLKVQPAELEDSGVYFCASSQLPGSANTEAFFGQGTRLTVV.

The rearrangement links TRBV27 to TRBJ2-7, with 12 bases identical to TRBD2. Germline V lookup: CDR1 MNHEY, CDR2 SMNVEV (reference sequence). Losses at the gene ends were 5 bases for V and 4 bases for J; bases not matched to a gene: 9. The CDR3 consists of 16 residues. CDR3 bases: TGTGCCAGCAGTAGCTCGACTAGCGGGAGTCCGTACGAGCAGTACTTC. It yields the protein CASSSSTSGSPYEQYF.

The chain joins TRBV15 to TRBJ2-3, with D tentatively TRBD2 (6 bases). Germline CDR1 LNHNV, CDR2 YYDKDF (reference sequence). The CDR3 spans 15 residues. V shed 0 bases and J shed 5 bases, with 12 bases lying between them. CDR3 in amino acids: CATSRESGGLDTQYF. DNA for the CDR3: TGTGCCACCAGCAGAGAGTCCGGAGGGCTAGATACGCAGTATTTT.

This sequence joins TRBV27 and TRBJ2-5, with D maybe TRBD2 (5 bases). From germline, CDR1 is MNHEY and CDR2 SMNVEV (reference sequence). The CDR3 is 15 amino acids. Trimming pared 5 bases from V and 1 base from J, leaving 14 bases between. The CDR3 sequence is CASSPWASGQETQYF. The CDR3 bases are TGTGCCAGCAGTCCCTGGGCCAGCGGCCAAGAGACCCAGTACTTC.

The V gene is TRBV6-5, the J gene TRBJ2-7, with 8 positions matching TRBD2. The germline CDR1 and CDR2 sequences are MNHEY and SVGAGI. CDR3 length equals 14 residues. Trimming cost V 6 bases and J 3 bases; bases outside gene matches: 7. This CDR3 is CASSRSGSLYEQYF. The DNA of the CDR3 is TGTGCCAGCAGCAGAAGCGGGAGCCTCTACGAGCAGTACTTC.

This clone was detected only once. Here the CDR3 DNA reads TGTGCCAGCAGTGCTGGGGGGGGCTACAATGAGCAGTTCTTC. Translation: CASSAGGGYNEQFF. The genes are TRBV28 and TRBJ2-1; 7 bases are a match to TRBD2. The CDR3 is 14 amino acids. CDR1 and CDR2 from the germline V gene are MDHEN and SYDVKM. The junction had 4 bases not matched to a gene; V was cut back by 5 bases and J by 3 bases.

The DNA for the CDR3 is TGTGCCAGCAGTCCAAACGCCAGGGGGCCGGACTACGAGCAGTACTTC. It translates to CASSPNARGPDYEQYF. The chain is built from TRBV6-6 and TRBJ2-7; 8 positions match TRBD1. The CDR3 has 16 residues. V lost 5 bases, J lost 3 bases, and 12 bases stayed unmatched. Per germline, CDR1 MNHNY and CDR2 SVGAGI (reference sequence).

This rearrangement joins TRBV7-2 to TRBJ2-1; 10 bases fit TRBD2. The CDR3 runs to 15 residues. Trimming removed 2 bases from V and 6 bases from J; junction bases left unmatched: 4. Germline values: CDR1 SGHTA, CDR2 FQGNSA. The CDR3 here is CASSLFLAGANEQFF. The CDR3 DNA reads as TGTGCCAGCAGCTTATTCCTAGCGGGAGCCAATGAGCAGTTCTTC.